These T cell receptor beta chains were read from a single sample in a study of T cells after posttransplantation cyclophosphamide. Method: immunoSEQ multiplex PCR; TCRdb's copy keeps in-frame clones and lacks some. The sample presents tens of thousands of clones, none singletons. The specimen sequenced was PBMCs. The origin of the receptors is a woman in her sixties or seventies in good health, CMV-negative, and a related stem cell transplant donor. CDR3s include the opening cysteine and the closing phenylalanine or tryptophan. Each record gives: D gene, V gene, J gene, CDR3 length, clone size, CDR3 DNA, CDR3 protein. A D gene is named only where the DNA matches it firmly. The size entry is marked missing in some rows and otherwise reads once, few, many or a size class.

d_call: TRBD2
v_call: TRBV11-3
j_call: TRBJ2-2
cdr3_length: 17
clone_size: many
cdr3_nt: TGTGCCAGCAGCTTAGAGCTAGCGGGGGCCCTCACCGGGGAGCTGTTTTTT
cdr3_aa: CASSLELAGALTGELFF

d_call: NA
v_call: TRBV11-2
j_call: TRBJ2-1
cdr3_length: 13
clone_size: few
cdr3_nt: TGTGCCAGCAGTCTCATCCAGGGAAATGAGCAGTTCTTC
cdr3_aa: CASSLIQGNEQFF

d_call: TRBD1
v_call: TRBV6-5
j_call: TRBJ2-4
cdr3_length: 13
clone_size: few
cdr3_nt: TGTGCCAGCACCGGACAGGGGACAAGCATTCAGTACTTC
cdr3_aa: CASTGQGTSIQYF

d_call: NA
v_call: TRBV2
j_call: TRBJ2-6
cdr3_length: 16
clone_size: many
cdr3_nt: TGTGCCAGCAGTGTCGACAGGACCTCTGGGGCCAACGTCCTGACTTTC
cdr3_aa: CASSVDRTSGANVLTF

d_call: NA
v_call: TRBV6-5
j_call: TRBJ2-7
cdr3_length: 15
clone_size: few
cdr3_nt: TGTGCCAGCAGCGCCCCTGGGGGGAGGCGCAACGAGCAGTACTTC
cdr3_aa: CASSAPGGRRNEQYF

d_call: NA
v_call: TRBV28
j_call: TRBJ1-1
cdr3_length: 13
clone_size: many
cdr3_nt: TGTGCCAGCGGAGGGGTAATGAACACTGAAGCTTTCTTT
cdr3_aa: CASGGVMNTEAFF

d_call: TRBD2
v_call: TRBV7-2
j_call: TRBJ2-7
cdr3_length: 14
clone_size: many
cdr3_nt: TGTGCCAGCAGCCCTCAAGCGGGAGGGCACGAGCAGTACTTC
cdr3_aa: CASSPQAGGHEQYF

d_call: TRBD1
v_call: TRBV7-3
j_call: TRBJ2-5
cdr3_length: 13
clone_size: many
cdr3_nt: TGTGCCAGCAGCATGGACAGGGTAGAGACCCAGTACTTC
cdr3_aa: CASSMDRVETQYF

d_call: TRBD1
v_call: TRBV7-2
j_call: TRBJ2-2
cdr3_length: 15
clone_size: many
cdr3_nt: TGTGCCAGCAGCCCCCTCCAGGGGGCCACCGGGGAGCTGTTTTTT
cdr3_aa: CASSPLQGATGELFF

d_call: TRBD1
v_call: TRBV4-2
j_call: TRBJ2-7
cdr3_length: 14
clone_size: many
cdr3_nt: TGTGCCAGCAGCCCAACAGGGGACTCCTACGAGCAGTACTTC
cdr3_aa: CASSPTGDSYEQYF

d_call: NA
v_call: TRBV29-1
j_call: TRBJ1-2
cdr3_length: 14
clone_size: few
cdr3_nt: TGCAGCGTTGCCCTCTCGACAGGCGGCTATGGCTACACCTTC
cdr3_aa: CSVALSTGGYGYTF

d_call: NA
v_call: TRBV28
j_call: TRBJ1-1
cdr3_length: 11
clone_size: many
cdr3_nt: TGTGCCAGCGGGGGGTGGACTGAAGCTTTCTTT
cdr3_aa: CASGGWTEAFF

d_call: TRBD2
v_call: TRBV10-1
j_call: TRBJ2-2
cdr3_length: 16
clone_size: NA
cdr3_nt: TGCGCCAGCAGGACTAGCGGGAGGCCGGGGACCGGGGAGCTGTTTTTT
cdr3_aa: CASRTSGRPGTGELFF